This T cell receptor beta chain was captured in a study of CD8+ T cells in alopecia areata. Turning to the study itself: Female roughly 7-11-week-old C3H/HeJ recipients received skin from approximately 6-13-month-old C3H/HeJ graft donors with spontaneous alopecia. Study-level findings and limits: Across lesional scalp, and particularly alopecia totalis/universalis, clonality surpassed that of normal scalp.

Markers used for sorting pooled cutaneous lymph node cells were CD4, CD8alpha, NKG2D, NKG2ACE and others. The CDR3 covers 16 residues. V was trimmed by 0 bases and J by 0 bases, leaving 7 bases between them. Germline assignment: CDR1 NSHNY and CDR2 SYGAGN. This clone was observed a handful of times. The antigen is unknown. Mouse gene names apply. The read comes to an end 3 residues before the CDR3 does, leaving the germline J gene to fill in the end. Extracted RNA was reverse transcribed, and the resulting cDNA served as sequencing template. The protocol was immunoSEQ multiplex PCR, while the TCRdb copy is restricted to in-frame clones and leaves out a portion. The sample shows around 300,000 clones, no singletons; the ten largest hold approximately 1.2%.

The clonotype comes from a C3H/HeJ mouse with alopecia areata. The mice in this strain carry MHC haplotype H2-k. V is TRBV13-1 and J is TRBJ1-6; D is perhaps TRBD1 (5 bases). TRBJ1-6 is placed among ORFs of uncertain function. The sample comprised CD4+ T cells sorted from a lymph node. This chain's CDR3 is CASSDVGVSYNSPLYF. The CDR3 bases that were read are TGTGCCAGCAGTGATGTAGGGGTTTCCTATAATTCGCCC.